These 13 T cell receptor beta chains share one sample of origin, sequenced in a study of Ad26.COV2.S vaccination and SARS-CoV-2 variants. This table comes from immunoSEQ multiplex PCR, and its TCRdb copy is limited to in-frame clones, with some not included. The sample has 300,000 to 500,000 clones; around 85% are singletons. Treatment: over 15 received Ad26.COV2.S at low or high dose, single or two shots; 5 received placebo; per-sample allocation not given. Sampling happened 63 days after the first vaccine or placebo injection. The sequenced sample was peripheral blood, obtained in a trial of Ad26.COV2.S vaccine versus placebo. Receptors were obtained from a person aged 18-60 years who received the Ad26.COV2.S COVID-19 vaccine or a placebo.

This clone appeared once. This rearrangement joins TRBV3-1 (or the pseudogene TRBV3-2) to TRBJ2-7, with D possibly being TRBD2 (5 bases). The CDR3 consists of 13 residues. Looked up from germline, CDR1 is LGHDT and CDR2 is YNNKEL (reference sequence). Trimming took 0 bases from V and 7 from J, leaving 10 bases between them. This CDR3 reads CASSQDLAGEQYF. The CDR3, as DNA: TGTGCCAGCAGCCAAGACCTAGCCGGGGAGCAGTACTTC.

This chain uses TRBV7-8 with TRBJ1-5, with TRBD1 identical over 9 bases. The CDR3 consists of 14 residues. Germline values: CDR1 SGHVS, CDR2 FQNEAQ. J lost 10 bases, V lost 3 bases, and 7 bases had no gene match. This CDR3 reads CASSLGGQGLPQHF. CDR3 coding DNA: TGTGCCAGCAGCTTGGGGGGACAGGGATTACCCCAGCATTTT.

The V call is TRBV7-9, the J call TRBJ2-5; no reliable D call. Trimming took off 1 base at V and 4 bases at J, with 10 bases between the two ends. The CDR3 extends over 14 amino acids. The germline gives CDR1 SEHNR, CDR2 FQNEAQ (reference sequence). DNA for the CDR3: TGTGCCAGCAGCTTAGTTAGCATGCGAGAGACCCAGTACTTC. Translating it yields CASSLVSMRETQYF.

The chain has TRBV5-4 and TRBJ2-7; 8 positions match TRBD1. The trim removed 4 bases at V and 1 base at J, leaving 4 bases unmatched. There are 14 residues in the CDR3. Germline CDR1 and CDR2: SGHNT and YYREEE (reference sequence). This chain's CDR3 is CASSQGQDSYEQYF. The CDR3 DNA reads TGTGCCAGCAGCCAGGGACAGGATTCCTACGAGCAGTACTTC.

This chain connects TRBV5-1 to TRBJ1-2; weak D call: TRBD1 (6 bases). The V end lost 4 bases, the J end lost 8 bases, and 18 bases lay between the germline ends. The CDR3 is 14 residues long. The germline V gene has CDR1 SGHRS and CDR2 YFSETQ. The CDR3 protein is CASSLHDRTWGYTF. In DNA, the CDR3 is TGCGCCAGCAGCCTACATGACAGGACTTGGGGCTACACCTTC.

This chain links TRBV7-8 with TRBJ1-6; D uncertain. The CDR3 extends over 13 amino acids. V lost 1 base to trimming and J lost 8 bases, with 6 bases between them. Per germline, CDR1 SGHVS and CDR2 FQNEAQ. The CDR3 region has the DNA TGTGCCAGCAGCTTAGGACGGGATTCACCCCTCCACTTT. Protein sequence: CASSLGRDSPLHF.

The sample holds a few counts of this clone. The rearrangement uses TRBV10-1 and TRBJ1-1, with D unresolved. V shed 0 bases and J shed 4 bases, with 9 bases lying between them. This CDR3 spans 14 amino acids. Germline V gene data show CDR1 as WNHNN and CDR2 as SYGVQD (reference sequence). CDR3 loop: CASSESMGSTEAFF. CDR3 nucleotide sequence: TGCGCCAGCAGTGAGTCAATGGGTTCCACTGAAGCTTTCTTT.

The V gene is TRBV4-1, the J gene TRBJ2-2, with TRBD1 identical over 7 bases. Germline V gives CDR1 MGHRA, CDR2 YSYEKL. CDR3 size: 15 residues. Trimming took 0 bases from V and 5 from J; bases not matched to a gene: 3. The CDR3, as DNA: TGCGCCAGCAGCCAAGAGAGGGGGCGAACCGGGGAGCTGTTTTTT. This translates into CASSQERGRTGELFF.

The chain is built from TRBV9 and TRBJ1-2; possible D gene TRBD1, 5 bases. With 3 bases removed from V and 4 bases from J, the gap between germline ends came to 10 bases. Germline loops: CDR1 SGDLS, CDR2 YYNGEE. CDR3 length: 13 residues. CDR3 residues: CASSERDGYGYTF. CDR3 coding DNA: TGTGCCAGCAGCGAGAGGGACGGCTATGGCTACACCTTC.

This sequence joins TRBV6-5 and TRBJ1-1; the D gene is possibly TRBD1 (6 bases). The germline CDR1 and CDR2 sequences are MNHEY and SVGAGI. The length of the CDR3 is 13 residues. V was pared by 5 bases and J by 7 bases, with 14 bases between. The CDR3 spells CASSPGGYSEAFF. The CDR3 DNA reads as TGTGCCAGCAGTCCTGGGGGCTACAGTGAAGCTTTCTTT.

The CDR3 DNA reads TGTGCCAGCAGCCCTCGACAGGGGCTTTACACAGATACGCAGTATTTT. This encodes CASSPRQGLYTDTQYF. The chain links TRBV5-4 to TRBJ2-3, with 8 positions matching TRBD1. CDR3 length: 16 amino acids. Germline V lookup: CDR1 SGHNT, CDR2 YYREEE (reference sequence). Losses at the gene ends were 4 bases for V and 2 bases for J; bases not matched to a gene: 9.

The rearrangement joins TRBV6-5 to TRBJ2-3; 8 bases match TRBD1. In germline, CDR1 is MNHEY, CDR2 SVGAGI. This CDR3 has 14 amino acids. The trim removed 5 bases at V and 4 bases at J, leaving 5 bases unmatched. CDR3 protein: CASSQDRAADTQYF. DNA for the CDR3: TGTGCCAGCAGTCAGGACAGGGCGGCAGATACGCAGTATTTT.

The chain is built from TRBV19 and TRBJ1-4; maybe TRBD1 (5 bases). The CDR3 sequence is 14 residues long. Germline V gene lookup returns CDR1 LNHDA and CDR2 SQIVND (reference sequence). The germline V and J ends were trimmed by 3 bases and 8 bases, with 13 bases remaining between them. The CDR3 DNA reads as TGTGCCAGTAGTATCACCAGGGACCAAGAAAAACTGTTTTTT. Protein: CASSITRDQEKLFF. Full variable domain (rest looked up from reference TRBV19 and TRBJ1-4): DGGITQSPKYLFRKEGQNVTLSCEQNLNHDAMYWYRQDPGQGLRLIYYSQIVNDFQKGDIAEGYSVSREKKESFPLTVTSAQKNPTAFYLCASSITRDQEKLFFGSGTQLSVL.